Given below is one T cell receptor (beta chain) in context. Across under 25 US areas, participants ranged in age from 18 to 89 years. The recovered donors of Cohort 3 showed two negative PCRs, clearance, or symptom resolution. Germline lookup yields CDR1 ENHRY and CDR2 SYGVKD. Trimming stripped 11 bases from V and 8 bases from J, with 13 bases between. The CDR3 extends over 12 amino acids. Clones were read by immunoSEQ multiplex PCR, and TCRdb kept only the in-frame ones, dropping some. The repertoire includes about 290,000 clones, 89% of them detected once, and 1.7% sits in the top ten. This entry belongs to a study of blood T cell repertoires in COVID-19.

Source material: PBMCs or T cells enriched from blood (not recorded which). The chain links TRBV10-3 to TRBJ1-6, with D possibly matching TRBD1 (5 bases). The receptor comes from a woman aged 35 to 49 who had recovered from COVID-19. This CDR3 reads CAPSSGHSPLHF. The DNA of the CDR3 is TGTGCCCCATCTTCAGGGCATTCACCCCTCCACTTT.